This TCR beta chain was captured in a study of Ad26.COV2.S vaccination and SARS-CoV-2 variants. General study findings and limits: Researchers cautioned that TCR breadth and depth analyses may have underestimated total T cell responses. Measurement of non-spike TCR breadth gave similar results in vaccine and placebo recipients.

Documented treatment: about 20 received Ad26.COV2.S at low or high dose, single or two shots; 5 received placebo; per-sample allocation not given. Following the first vaccine or placebo injection, samples were taken on day 63. An adult aged 18-55 years in Boston served as the donor. Measured with immunoSEQ multiplex PCR; TCRdb has only the in-frame clones, and not every one. The sample includes 250,000 to 300,000 clones, 87% of them seen just once. Concerning this clone itself: Its antigen is undetermined. A much larger clone is a single base away; this may be a read error.

This TCR was sampled from a person aged 18-60 years who received the Ad26.COV2.S COVID-19 vaccine or a placebo. The sequencing used peripheral blood, collected in a trial of Ad26.COV2.S vaccine versus placebo.

CDR3 sequence (DNA): TGTGCCAGCAGTGAAGCAGCCCCACTAGCGAGGGGCCTCACCGGGGAGCTGTTTTTT. The encoded protein is CASSEAAPLARGLTGELFF. This chain uses TRBV6-1 with TRBJ2-2; TRBD2 matches at 7 bases. The CDR3 sequence is 19 residues long. Per the germline V gene, CDR1 is MNHNS and CDR2 is SASEGT. V was pared by 0 bases and J by 4 bases, with 14 bases of the junction left unmatched.